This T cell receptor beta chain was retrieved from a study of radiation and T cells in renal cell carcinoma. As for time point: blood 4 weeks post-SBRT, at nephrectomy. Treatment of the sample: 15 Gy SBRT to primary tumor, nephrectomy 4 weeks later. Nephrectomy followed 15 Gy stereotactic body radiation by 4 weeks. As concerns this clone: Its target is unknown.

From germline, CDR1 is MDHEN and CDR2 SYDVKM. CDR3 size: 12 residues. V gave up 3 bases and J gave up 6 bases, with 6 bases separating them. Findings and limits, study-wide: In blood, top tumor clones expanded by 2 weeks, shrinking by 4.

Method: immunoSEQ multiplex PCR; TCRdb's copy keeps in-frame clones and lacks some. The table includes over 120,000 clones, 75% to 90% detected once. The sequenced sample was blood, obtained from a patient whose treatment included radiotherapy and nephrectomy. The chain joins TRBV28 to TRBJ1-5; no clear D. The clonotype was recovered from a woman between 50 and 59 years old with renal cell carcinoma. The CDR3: CASSFFGQPQHF. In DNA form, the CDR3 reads TGTGCCAGCAGTTTCTTTGGTCAGCCCCAGCATTTT.